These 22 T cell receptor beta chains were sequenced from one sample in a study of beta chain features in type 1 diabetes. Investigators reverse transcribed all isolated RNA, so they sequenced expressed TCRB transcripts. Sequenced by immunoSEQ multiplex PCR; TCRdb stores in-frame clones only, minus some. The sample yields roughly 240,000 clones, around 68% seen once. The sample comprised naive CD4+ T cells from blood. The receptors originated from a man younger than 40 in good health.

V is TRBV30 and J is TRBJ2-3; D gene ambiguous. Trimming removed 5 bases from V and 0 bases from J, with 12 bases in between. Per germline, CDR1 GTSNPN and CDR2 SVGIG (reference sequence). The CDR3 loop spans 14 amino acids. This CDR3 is CAWGLPTSTDTQYF. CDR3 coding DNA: TGTGCCTGGGGATTACCCACTAGCACAGATACGCAGTATTTT. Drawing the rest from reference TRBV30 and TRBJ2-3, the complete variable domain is SQTIHQWPATLVQPVGSPLSLECTVEGTSNPNLYWYRQAAGRGLQLLFYSVGIGQISSEVPQNLSASRPQDRQFILSSKKLLLSDSGFYLCAWGLPTSTDTQYFGPGTRLTVL.

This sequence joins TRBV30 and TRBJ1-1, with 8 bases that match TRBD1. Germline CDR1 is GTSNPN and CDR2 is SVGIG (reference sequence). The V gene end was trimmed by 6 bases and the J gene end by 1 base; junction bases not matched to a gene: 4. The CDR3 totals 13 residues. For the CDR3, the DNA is TGTGCCTGCCGGACAGGGCCGAACACTGAAGCTTTCTTT. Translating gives CACRTGPNTEAFF.

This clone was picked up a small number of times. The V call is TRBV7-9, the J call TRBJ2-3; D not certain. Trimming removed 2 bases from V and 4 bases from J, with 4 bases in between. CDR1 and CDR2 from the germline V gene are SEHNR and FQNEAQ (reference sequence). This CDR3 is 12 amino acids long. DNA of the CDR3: TGTGCCAGCAGCTTATCGGCAGATACGCAGTATTTT. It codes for CASSLSADTQYF.

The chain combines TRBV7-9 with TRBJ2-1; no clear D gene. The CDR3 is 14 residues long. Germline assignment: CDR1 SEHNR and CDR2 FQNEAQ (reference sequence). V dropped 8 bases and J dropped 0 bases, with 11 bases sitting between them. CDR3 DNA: TGTGCCAGCGCCCCACAGAGCTCCTACAATGAGCAGTTCTTC. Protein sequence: CASAPQSSYNEQFF.

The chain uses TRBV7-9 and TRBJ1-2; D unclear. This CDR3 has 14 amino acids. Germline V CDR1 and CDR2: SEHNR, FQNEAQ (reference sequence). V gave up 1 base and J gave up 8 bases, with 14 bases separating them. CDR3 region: CASSLVATQEGYTF. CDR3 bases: TGTGCCAGCAGCTTAGTGGCAACTCAGGAGGGCTACACCTTC. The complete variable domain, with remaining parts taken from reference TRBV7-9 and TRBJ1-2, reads DTGVSQNPRHKITKRGQNVTFRCDPISEHNRLYWYRQTLGQGPEFLTYFQNEAQLEKSRLLSDRFSAERPKGSFSTLEIQRTEQGDSAMYLCASSLVATQEGYTFGSGTRLTVV.

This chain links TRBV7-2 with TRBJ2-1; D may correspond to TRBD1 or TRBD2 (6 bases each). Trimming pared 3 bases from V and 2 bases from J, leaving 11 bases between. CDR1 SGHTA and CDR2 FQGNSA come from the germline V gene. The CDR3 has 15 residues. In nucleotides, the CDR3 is TGTGCCAGCAGCTTGACGGGGGACACCTACAATGAGCAGTTCTTC. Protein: CASSLTGDTYNEQFF.

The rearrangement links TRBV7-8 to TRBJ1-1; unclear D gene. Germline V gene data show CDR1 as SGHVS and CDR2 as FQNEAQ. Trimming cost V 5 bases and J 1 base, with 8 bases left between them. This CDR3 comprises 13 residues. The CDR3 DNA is TGTGCCAGCAGCACCCGACAGAACACTGAAGCTTTCTTT. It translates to CASSTRQNTEAFF.

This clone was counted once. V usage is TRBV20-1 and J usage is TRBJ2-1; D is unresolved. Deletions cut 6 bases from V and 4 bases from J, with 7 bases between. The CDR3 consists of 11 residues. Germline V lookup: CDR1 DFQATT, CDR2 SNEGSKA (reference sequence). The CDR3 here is CSAVDYNEQFF. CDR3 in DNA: TGCAGTGCCGTCGATTACAATGAGCAGTTCTTC.

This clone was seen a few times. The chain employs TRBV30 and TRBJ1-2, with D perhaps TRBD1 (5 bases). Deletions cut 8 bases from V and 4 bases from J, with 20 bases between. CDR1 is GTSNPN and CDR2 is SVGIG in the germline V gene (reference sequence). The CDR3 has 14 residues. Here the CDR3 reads CAPAGGRCVYGYTF. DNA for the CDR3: TGTGCCCCGGCGGGGGGACGGTGTGTCTATGGCTACACCTTC.

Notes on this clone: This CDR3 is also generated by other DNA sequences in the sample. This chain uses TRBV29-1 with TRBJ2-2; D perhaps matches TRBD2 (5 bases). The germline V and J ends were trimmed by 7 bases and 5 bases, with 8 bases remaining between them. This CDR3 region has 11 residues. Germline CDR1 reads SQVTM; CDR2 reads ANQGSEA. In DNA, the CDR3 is TGCAGCGGTCGGGATACCGGGGAGCTGTTTTTT. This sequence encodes CSGRDTGELFF.

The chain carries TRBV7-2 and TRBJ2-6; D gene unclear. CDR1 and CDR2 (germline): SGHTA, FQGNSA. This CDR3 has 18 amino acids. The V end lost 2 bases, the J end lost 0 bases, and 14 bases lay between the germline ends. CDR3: CASSLTGRFSSGANVLTF. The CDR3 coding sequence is TGTGCCAGCAGCTTAACGGGCAGGTTTTCCTCTGGGGCCAACGTCCTGACTTTC.

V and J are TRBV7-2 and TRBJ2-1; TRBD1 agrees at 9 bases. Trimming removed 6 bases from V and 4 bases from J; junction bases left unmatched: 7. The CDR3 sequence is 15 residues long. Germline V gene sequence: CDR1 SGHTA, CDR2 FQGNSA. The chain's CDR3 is CASRTGTGIYNEQFF. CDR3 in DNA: TGTGCCAGCAGAACCGGGACAGGGATATACAATGAGCAGTTCTTC.

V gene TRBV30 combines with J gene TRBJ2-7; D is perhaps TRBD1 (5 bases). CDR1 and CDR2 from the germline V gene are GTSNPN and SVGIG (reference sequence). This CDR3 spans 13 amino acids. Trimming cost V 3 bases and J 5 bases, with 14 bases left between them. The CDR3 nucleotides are TGTGCCTGGAGGGTGAAGGCAGGGAACGAGCAGTACTTC. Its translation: CAWRVKAGNEQYF.

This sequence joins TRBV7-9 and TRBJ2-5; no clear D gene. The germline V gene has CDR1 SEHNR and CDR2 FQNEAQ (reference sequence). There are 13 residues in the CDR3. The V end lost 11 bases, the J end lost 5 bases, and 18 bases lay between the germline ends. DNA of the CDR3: TGTGCCTCAGCAGTACCCCCGATGGAGACCCAGTACTTC. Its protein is CASAVPPMETQYF.

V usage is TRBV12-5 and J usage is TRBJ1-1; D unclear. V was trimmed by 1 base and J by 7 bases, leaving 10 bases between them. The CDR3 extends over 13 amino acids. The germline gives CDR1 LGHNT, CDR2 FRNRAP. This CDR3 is CASGLEPLSEAFF. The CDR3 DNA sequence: TGTGCTAGTGGTTTGGAACCGTTAAGTGAAGCTTTCTTT.

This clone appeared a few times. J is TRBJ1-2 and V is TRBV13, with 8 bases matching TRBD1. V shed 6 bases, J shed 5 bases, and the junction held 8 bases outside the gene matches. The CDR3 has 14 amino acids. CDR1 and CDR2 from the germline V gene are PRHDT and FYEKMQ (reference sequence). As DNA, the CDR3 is TGTGCCAGCAGACGAGCAGGGGGCGTTTATGGCTACACCTTC. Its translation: CASRRAGGVYGYTF. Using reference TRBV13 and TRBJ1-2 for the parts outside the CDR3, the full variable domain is AAGVIQSPRHLIKEKRETATLKCYPIPRHDTVYWYQQGPGQDPQFLISFYEKMQSDKGSIPDRFSAQQFSDYHSELNMSSLELGDSALYFCASRRAGGVYGYTFGSGTRLTVV.

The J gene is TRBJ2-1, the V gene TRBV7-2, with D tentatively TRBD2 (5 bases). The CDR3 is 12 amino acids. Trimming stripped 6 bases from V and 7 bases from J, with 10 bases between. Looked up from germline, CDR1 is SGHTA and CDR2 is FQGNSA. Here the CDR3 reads CASRKPGNEQFF. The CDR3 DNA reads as TGTGCCAGCAGGAAGCCGGGAAATGAGCAGTTCTTC.

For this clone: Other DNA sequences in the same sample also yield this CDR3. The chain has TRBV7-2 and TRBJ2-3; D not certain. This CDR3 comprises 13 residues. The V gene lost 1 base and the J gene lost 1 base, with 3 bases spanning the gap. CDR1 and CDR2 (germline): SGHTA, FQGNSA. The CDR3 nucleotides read TGTGCCAGCAGCTTAGGTGGCACAGATACGCAGTATTTT. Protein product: CASSLGGTDTQYF.

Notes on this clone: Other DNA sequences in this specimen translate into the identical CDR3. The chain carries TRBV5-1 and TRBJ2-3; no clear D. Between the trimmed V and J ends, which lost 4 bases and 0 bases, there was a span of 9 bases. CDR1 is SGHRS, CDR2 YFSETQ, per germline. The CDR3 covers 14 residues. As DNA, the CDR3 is TGCGCCAGCAGCAGTTCCGGGAGCACAGATACGCAGTATTTT. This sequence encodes CASSSSGSTDTQYF. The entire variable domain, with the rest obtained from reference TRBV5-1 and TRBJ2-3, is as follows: KAGVTQTPRYLIKTRGQQVTLSCSPISGHRSVSWYQQTPGQGLQFLFEYFSETQRNKGNFPGRFSGRQFSNSRSEMNVSTLELGDSALYLCASSSSGSTDTQYFGPGTRLTVL.

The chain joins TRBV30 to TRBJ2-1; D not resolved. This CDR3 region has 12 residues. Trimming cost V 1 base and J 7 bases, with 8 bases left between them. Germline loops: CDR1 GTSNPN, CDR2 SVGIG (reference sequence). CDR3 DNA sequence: TGTGCCTGGAGTGAAGGTGTAAATGAGCAGTTCTTC. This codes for CAWSEGVNEQFF. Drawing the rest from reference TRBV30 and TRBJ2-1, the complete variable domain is SQTIHQWPATLVQPVGSPLSLECTVEGTSNPNLYWYRQAAGRGLQLLFYSVGIGQISSEVPQNLSASRPQDRQFILSSKKLLLSDSGFYLCAWSEGVNEQFFGPGTRLTVL.

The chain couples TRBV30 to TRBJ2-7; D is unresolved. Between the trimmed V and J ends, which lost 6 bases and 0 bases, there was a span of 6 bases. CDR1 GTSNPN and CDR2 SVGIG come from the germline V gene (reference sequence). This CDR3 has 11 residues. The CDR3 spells CACTLSYEQYF. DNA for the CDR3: TGTGCCTGCACCCTCTCCTACGAGCAGTACTTC. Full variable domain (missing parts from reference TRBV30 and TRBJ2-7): SQTIHQWPATLVQPVGSPLSLECTVEGTSNPNLYWYRQAAGRGLQLLFYSVGIGQISSEVPQNLSASRPQDRQFILSSKKLLLSDSGFYLCACTLSYEQYFGPGTRLTVT.

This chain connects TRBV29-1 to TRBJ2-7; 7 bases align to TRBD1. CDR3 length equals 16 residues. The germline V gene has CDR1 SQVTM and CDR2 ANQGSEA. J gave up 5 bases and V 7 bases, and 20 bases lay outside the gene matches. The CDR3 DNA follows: TGCAGCGCGCCCGGAAATCGACAGGGAGTTCTCCACGAGCAGTACTTC. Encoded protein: CSAPGNRQGVLHEQYF.